The 15 T cell receptor beta chains below were found in one sample sequenced in a study of T cell clonotyping in hematopoietic cell transplantation. Profiled with immunoSEQ multiplex PCR; TCRdb holds only in-frame clones, not every one. Among more than 6,000 clones listed, 30% to 45% were seen once. The sample in question was peripheral blood mononuclear cells, obtained 30 days after allogeneic stem cell transplant. The receptors were sampled from a female patient between 55 and 75 years old who had an allogeneic stem cell transplant, so the T cells may come from the graft donor. Some clones in this sample may be carry-over from other donors' samples.

CDR3: CASKVGWDNSPLHF. CDR3 nucleotides: TGTGCCAGTAAGGTGGGGTGGGACAATTCACCCCTCCACTTT. V is TRBV6-5 and J is TRBJ1-6; possibly TRBD1 for D (5 bases). The CDR3 loop spans 14 amino acids. Trimming left V 9 bases short and J 7 bases short, with 16 bases between. The germline CDR1 and CDR2 sequences are MNHEY and SVGAGI.

This rearrangement joins TRBV4-1 to TRBJ1-1, with 8 bases that match TRBD1. The J segment lost 1 base and the V segment lost 5 bases, leaving 9 bases of the junction unmatched. The CDR3 covers 16 residues. In germline, CDR1 is MGHRA, CDR2 YSYEKL. The CDR3 nucleotides are TGCGCCAGCAGCGATAATTGGACAGGGAGGAACACTGAAGCTTTCTTT. Translated, it gives CASSDNWTGRNTEAFF.

The chain carries TRBV30 and TRBJ1-5; D not resolved. The CDR3 sequence is 12 residues long. V was pared by 1 base and J by 5 bases, with 6 bases between. From germline, CDR1 is GTSNPN and CDR2 SVGIG (reference sequence). CDR3 DNA sequence: TGTGCCTGGAGTGGGCAGTATCAGCCCCAGCATTTT. Amino acid sequence: CAWSGQYQPQHF.

The gene calls are TRBV29-1 and TRBJ1-1, with 10 bases that match TRBD1. This CDR3 is built from 13 residues. Germline CDR1 reads SQVTM; CDR2 reads ANQGSEA. After removal of 6 bases from V and 6 bases from J, the junction contained 7 bases not matched to a gene. The CDR3 nucleotides read TGCAGCGTCCGGACAGGGGGAAATGCTGAAGCTTTCTTT. This encodes CSVRTGGNAEAFF.

In its sample, this clone was seen a few times. The rearrangement links TRBV7-2 to TRBJ2-2, with 10 bases identical to TRBD1. Unmatched junction bases numbered 12, after V lost 1 base and J lost 7 bases. The CDR3 loop spans 18 amino acids. Germline V gives CDR1 SGHTA, CDR2 FQGNSA. The CDR3 coding sequence is TGTGCCAGCAGCTTAGTACCAACCCGGGACAGGGGTAACGGGGAGCTGTTTTTT. Translating gives CASSLVPTRDRGNGELFF.

This clone was recorded a few times. The V call is TRBV28, the J call TRBJ1-6, with TRBD1 as a possible D gene (5 bases). With 5 bases removed from V and 1 base from J, the gap between germline ends came to 12 bases. There are 16 residues in the CDR3. Germline V lookup: CDR1 MDHEN, CDR2 SYDVKM. CDR3 loop: CASSPAGLSYNSPLHF. The CDR3 DNA reads as TGTGCCAGCAGTCCCGCAGGGCTATCCTATAATTCACCCCTCCACTTT.

The V and J genes are TRBV30 and TRBJ1-2, with D maybe TRBD1 (6 bases). Germline CDR1 is GTSNPN and CDR2 is SVGIG (reference sequence). The V and J ends lost 0 bases and 6 bases respectively, with 11 bases between them. The CDR3 extends over 13 amino acids. CDR3 sequence reads: CAWSVQQGNGYTF. The CDR3 coding sequence is TGTGCCTGGAGTGTACAACAGGGTAATGGCTACACCTTC. Supplemented by reference TRBV30 and TRBJ1-2, the full variable domain reads SQTIHQWPATLVQPVGSPLSLECTVEGTSNPNLYWYRQAAGRGLQLLFYSVGIGQISSEVPQNLSASRPQDRQFILSSKKLLLSDSGFYLCAWSVQQGNGYTFGSGTRLTVV.

The CDR3 DNA reads as TGTGCCTGCGACAGGGGAATGAATAATTCACCCCTCCACTTT. Its translation: CACDRGMNNSPLHF. The gene calls are TRBV30 and TRBJ1-6; 8 positions match TRBD1. The length of the CDR3 is 14 residues. J was trimmed by 5 bases and V by 6 bases; bases with no gene match: 6. CDR1 GTSNPN and CDR2 SVGIG come from the germline V gene (reference sequence).

The chain recombines TRBV30 with TRBJ1-5; D may be TRBD1 (6 bases). The germline CDR1 and CDR2 sequences are GTSNPN and SVGIG (reference sequence). The CDR3 is 14 amino acids. Deletions cut 1 base from V and 4 bases from J, with 11 bases between. The CDR3 DNA is TGTGCCTGGAGTGGGGTAGGGGGGAATCAGCCCCAGCATTTT. It specifies CAWSGVGGNQPQHF.

This clone appeared a few times. The rearrangement joins TRBV30 to TRBJ1-1, with 7 nucleotides matching TRBD1. CDR1 and CDR2 from the germline V gene are GTSNPN and SVGIG (reference sequence). The V segment lost 4 bases and the J segment 2 bases; nucleotides outside the gene matches: 4. CDR3 length equals 13 residues. CDR3 residues: CAWTGGFNTEAFF. CDR3 sequence (DNA): TGTGCCTGGACAGGGGGGTTTAACACTGAAGCTTTCTTT.

J is TRBJ2-5 and V is TRBV6-5; 7 nucleotides agree with TRBD2. Unmatched junction bases numbered 1, after V lost 8 bases and J lost 1 base. Per germline, CDR1 MNHEY and CDR2 SVGAGI. This CDR3 has 12 amino acids. DNA of the CDR3: TGTGCCAGCCCTAGCGGCCAAGAGACCCAGTACTTC. Translated, it gives CASPSGQETQYF.

The rearrangement joins TRBV25-1 to TRBJ2-2, with D possibly matching TRBD1 (5 bases). Trimming cost V 3 bases and J 3 bases, with 5 bases left between them. Germline lookup yields CDR1 MGHDK and CDR2 SYGVNS. There are 13 residues in the CDR3. The CDR3 DNA reads as TGTGCCAGCAGTGACAGGGACACCGGGGAGCTGTTTTTT. Translating it yields CASSDRDTGELFF.

This clone was counted only a few times. The chain links TRBV25-1 to TRBJ2-7; D may match TRBD1 or TRBD2 (5 bases each). The V and J ends lost 6 bases and 0 bases respectively, with 12 bases between them. The CDR3 is 14 amino acids. The germline V gene encodes CDR1 MGHDK and CDR2 SYGVNS. Written as DNA, the CDR3 is TGTGCCAGCAGGCTCTCCGGGACCTCCTACGAGCAGTACTTC. This gives the protein CASRLSGTSYEQYF.

This clone appeared a few times. The chain uses TRBV30 and TRBJ1-2; D gene ambiguous. V shed 4 bases and J shed 0 bases, with 12 bases lying between them. Germline V lookup: CDR1 GTSNPN, CDR2 SVGIG (reference sequence). This CDR3 is built from 14 residues. The CDR3 is CAWTPSDSNYGYTF. The CDR3 bases are TGTGCCTGGACACCCTCAGATTCTAACTATGGCTACACCTTC.

This chain connects TRBV30 to TRBJ2-7, with D possibly matching TRBD2 (6 bases). Trimming removed 4 bases from V and 4 bases from J, with 20 bases in between. CDR1 and CDR2 (germline): GTSNPN, SVGIG (reference sequence). This CDR3 has 15 amino acids. The CDR3 region has the DNA TGTGCCTGGACCGGGGAGGTGCAGGGTGGTTACGAGCAGTACTTC. Translated, it gives CAWTGEVQGGYEQYF.